The clone carrying this T cell receptor beta chain came up many times. Its antigen remains unknown. The CDR3 totals 15 residues. V was clipped by 0 bases and J by 2 bases, with 10 bases between them. In germline, CDR1 is SGHRS, CDR2 YFSETQ. The record originates from a study of CD8 T cells in ankylosing spondylitis. Preparation of TCR beta libraries was done by quantitative 5'-RACE with molecular barcodes. One entry per CDR3 protein results from TCRdb running MiXCR on the 5' RACE reads. Of approximately 300,000 distinct CDR3 sequences listed, 6.5% to 10% are singletons. General study findings and limits: Relatively scarce in peripheral blood, disease-linked clones were CD8+. Ankylosing spondylitis blood seemed to carry a telltale TCR beta motif made of eight or nine highly homologous variants. A number of the motif variants had already been described in reactive arthritis synovial fluid and blood. Clones tied to disease were said to be significantly enriched in matched ankylosing spondylitis synovial fluid.

V and J are TRBV5-1 and TRBJ2-3; D may match TRBD1 or TRBD2 (5 bases each). The TCR originated in a male donor with ankylosing spondylitis. Sequencing input: blood, either unsorted or a sorted T cell fraction (not recorded which). CDR3 in DNA: TGCGCCAGCAGCTTGGTTCAGGGAGTCACAGATACGCAGTATTTT. As protein: CASSLVQGVTDTQYF.